These 5 T cell receptor beta chains share one sample of origin, sequenced in a study of shared clonotypes between healthy human individuals. The method was immunoSEQ multiplex PCR; TCRdb's version includes in-frame clones alone and lacks a portion of them. The sample lists over 750,000 clones; roughly 96% were seen once. In the naive CD8 group, cells lacked CD45RO and were positively selected for CCR7, so terminally differentiated effector memory CD45RA+ cells were left out. The sequenced sample consisted of naive CD8+ T cells sorted from blood. The receptors derive from a man between 25 and 39 years old in good health.

Note on this clone: Other DNA sequences in this sample translate to the same CDR3. This chain uses TRBV27 with TRBJ2-7, with no clear D. The CDR3 extends over 13 amino acids. Germline lookup yields CDR1 MNHEY and CDR2 SMNVEV (reference sequence). Between the trimmed V and J ends, which lost 2 bases and 2 bases, there was a span of 7 bases. The CDR3 protein is CASSLKGPYEQYF. CDR3 nucleotides: TGTGCCAGCAGTTTAAAGGGTCCCTACGAGCAGTACTTC.

CDR3 protein: CAGTGTNTEAFF. The CDR3 nucleotides are TGTGCCGGTACAGGGACGAACACTGAAGCTTTCTTT. This chain joins TRBV7-9 and TRBJ1-1, with D maybe TRBD1 (6 bases). The CDR3 is 12 residues long. CDR1 is SEHNR and CDR2 is FQNEAQ in the germline V gene (reference sequence). V dropped 11 bases and J dropped 1 base, with 11 bases sitting between them.

The chain joins TRBV7-9 to TRBJ1-1; 8 bases are a match to TRBD1. Per the germline V gene, CDR1 is SEHNR and CDR2 is FQNEAQ (reference sequence). CDR3 length: 12 residues. Losses at the gene ends were 6 bases for V and 8 bases for J; bases not matched to a gene: 5. CDR3: CASRKDRAEAFF. The CDR3 region has the DNA TGTGCCAGCAGAAAGGACAGGGCAGAAGCTTTCTTT.

V gene TRBV11-2 combines with J gene TRBJ2-7, with 9 bases matching TRBD2. The CDR3 is made up of 15 amino acids. The germline V gene has CDR1 SGHAT and CDR2 FQNNGV. With V trimmed by 2 bases and J by 4 bases, 6 bases remained unmatched. CDR3 sequence (DNA): TGTGCCAGCAGCTTAACAGCGGGAGGTTCTTACGAGCAGTACTTC. Translating it yields CASSLTAGGSYEQYF.

The chain couples TRBV20-1 to TRBJ2-7; D gene ambiguous. This CDR3 has 10 amino acids. Trimming removed 3 bases from V and 5 bases from J, with 5 bases in between. Germline-derived CDR1 and CDR2 are DFQATT and SNEGSKA (reference sequence). The CDR3 reads CSARADEQYF. The CDR3 region has the DNA TGCAGTGCTAGGGCGGACGAGCAGTACTTC.